This entry describes one T cell receptor (beta chain). Germline-derived CDR1 and CDR2 are MNHEY and SMNVEV (reference sequence). This CDR3 has 13 residues. With 4 bases removed from V and 11 bases from J, the gap between germline ends came to 15 bases. In the source study's methods: Counts of nucleated cells, estimated from reference gene primer amplification, were obtained. Profiled with immunoSEQ multiplex PCR; TCRdb holds only in-frame clones, not every one. V, J and clone size are those of that table, while D and trimming were read from the DNA. The repertoire consists of 150,000 to 200,000 clones, with approximately 90% occurring once and the leading ten covering 4.4%. The data are from a study of blood T cell repertoires in COVID-19. For the study at large: There were acute and convalescent COVID-19 samples, and they came from the United States, Italy and Spain. In each case, the material was cDNA or gDNA derived from T cells, B-cell-depleted T cells, or PBMCs.

The chain employs TRBV27 and TRBJ2-1; perhaps TRBD2 as D (6 bases). The TCR sequence derives from a human donor in a cohort sampled during active COVID-19. The material sequenced was peripheral blood. CDR3 sequence: CASSSLADPKQFF. CDR3 in DNA: TGTGCCAGCAGTTCTTTAGCGGATCCTAAGCAGTTCTTC.